This T cell receptor (beta chain) originates from a study of blood T cells in healthy people across ages. V was shortened by 6 bases and J by 0 bases, with 21 bases between the two germline ends. The CDR3 runs 18 residues. Germline V lookup: CDR1 SQVTM, CDR2 ANQGSEA. There are many counts of this clonotype. Sample-barcoded 5' priming and a J-beta primer mix drove a second PCR of about 6 to 12 cycles. Via MiXCR, TCRdb re-called the 5' RACE reads, giving one row per CDR3 protein. The sample includes about 930,000 distinct CDR3 sequences, 25% to 30% seen only once; the top ten take roughly 10%. The sample was also reused in another study, on T cells of mothers and their children.

Sequencing was carried out using blood. J is TRBJ2-6 and V is TRBV29-1; D is possibly TRBD2 (7 bases). The source of this sequence is a woman aged 40 to 50 in good health. As DNA, the CDR3 is TGCAGCGTCCCCGTGGGGGGGGCCCTAAGCTCTGGGGCCAACGTCCTGACTTTC. Its protein product is CSVPVGGALSSGANVLTF.